The following is a T cell receptor (beta chain) sequence with its context. The assay was immunoSEQ multiplex PCR, and TCRdb's table has in-frame clones only and misses some. The sample carries about 6,900 clones, 20% to 25% recorded once. CFSE-labeled responder cells (200,000) were plated with 200,000 irradiated, violet-dye-labeled stimulator cells. The CDR3 totals 11 residues. Trimming pared 7 bases from V and 3 bases from J, leaving 7 bases between. Germline V gives CDR1 MNHNS, CDR2 SASEGT. This sample stems from a study of graft-versus-host responses after intestinal transplantation. The overall study: Transplantation in recipients was multivisceral, liver-intestinal, or isolated intestinal.

The sequence was obtained from a human patient who was an organ donor for intestinal transplantation. The sample here was alloreactive CD4+ T cells from a mixed lymphocyte reaction culture, taken before transplantation. Subset reported: CFSE-low proliferating T cells sorted from roughly six-day pre-transplant mixed lymphocyte reaction (GvH or HvG direction). This chain joins TRBV6-1 and TRBJ2-7; D gene ambiguous. Here the CDR3 DNA reads TGTGCCAGCAACCACTACTACGAGCAGTACTTC. Amino acids: CASNHYYEQYF.